The clone carrying this T cell receptor (beta chain) was observed many times. The antigen remains undetermined. This sample was included in a study of Graves' ophthalmopathy and Graves' hyperthyroidism. Overall study results and limits: Most clonotypes expanded in thyroid above 0.001 frequency were present in blood too.

The sequenced template was RNA, covering the TCR beta CDR3 region. HTBI primers were employed in first-round RT-PCR, then a second-round multiplex PCR followed. TCRdb recomputed calls from the multiplex PCR reads with MiXCR, one row per CDR3 protein. The table shows more than 300,000 distinct CDR3 sequences, with 15% to 20% occurring only once. Germline V gene lookup returns CDR1 MNHNS and CDR2 SASEGT. Trimming stripped 3 bases from V and 5 bases from J, with 13 bases between. The CDR3 totals 15 residues. V gene TRBV6-1 combines with J gene TRBJ2-2, with a weak D call TRBD1 (6 bases). The sequenced sample consisted of peripheral blood. This sequence was found in an adult woman with stable Graves' hyperthyroidism. CDR3 bases: TGTGCCAGCAGTGATGTTTGGACAGAAACCGGGGAGCTGTTTTTT. It yields the protein CASSDVWTETGELFF.